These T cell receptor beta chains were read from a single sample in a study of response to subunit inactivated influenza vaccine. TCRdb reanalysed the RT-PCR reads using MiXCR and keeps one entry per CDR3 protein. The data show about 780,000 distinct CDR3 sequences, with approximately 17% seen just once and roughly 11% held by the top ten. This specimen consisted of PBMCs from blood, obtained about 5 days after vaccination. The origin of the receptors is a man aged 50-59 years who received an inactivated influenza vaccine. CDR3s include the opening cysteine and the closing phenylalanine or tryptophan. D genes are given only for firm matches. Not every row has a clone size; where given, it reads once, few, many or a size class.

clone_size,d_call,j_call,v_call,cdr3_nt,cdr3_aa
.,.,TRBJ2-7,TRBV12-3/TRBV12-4,TGTGCCAGCAGTTTGAGTCTAAACTCCTACGAGCAGTACTTC,CASSLSLNSYEQYF
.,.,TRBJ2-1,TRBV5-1,TGCGCCAGCAGCTTGACGGGGGCGGATGAGCAGTTCTTC,CASSLTGADEQFF
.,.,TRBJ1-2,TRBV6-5,TGTGCCAGCAGTTACTCCGACTCTTTTAACTATGGCTACACCTTC,CASSYSDSFNYGYTF
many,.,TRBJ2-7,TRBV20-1,TGCAGTGCTAGATCCCTTCGGGAAGGGGTAATAGGGAAGCAGTACTTC,CSARSLREGVIGKQYF
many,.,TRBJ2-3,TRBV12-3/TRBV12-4,TGTGCCAGCACGATGACAAATTCAGATACGCAGTATTTT,CASTMTNSDTQYF
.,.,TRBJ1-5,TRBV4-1,TGCGCCAGCAGCCAGGTAGATGATCAGCCCCAGCATTTT,CASSQVDDQPQHF
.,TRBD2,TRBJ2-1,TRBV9,TGTGCCAGCAGCGGGATGTGGCGGGGGAACAATGAGCAGTTCTTC,CASSGMWRGNNEQFF
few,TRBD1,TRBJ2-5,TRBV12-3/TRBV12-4,TGTGCCAGCAGTTTAGAGGGGGCGGAAGAGACCCAGTACTTC,CASSLEGAEETQYF
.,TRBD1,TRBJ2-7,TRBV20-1,TGCAGTGCGGGTGGACAGGGGTTGGGCCCCTACGAGCAGTACTTC,CSAGGQGLGPYEQYF
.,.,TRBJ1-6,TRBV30,TGTGCCTGGAGTGTAAAGACAGCTGTTTCACCCCTCCACTTT,CAWSVKTAVSPLHF
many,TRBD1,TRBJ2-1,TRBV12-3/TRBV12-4,TGCGCCAGCGGGACAGGGTACAATGAGCAGTTCTTC,CASGTGYNEQFF
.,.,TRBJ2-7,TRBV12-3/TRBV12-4,TGTGCCAGCAGTTTAAACAGGGTCGGCTACGAGCAGTACTTC,CASSLNRVGYEQYF
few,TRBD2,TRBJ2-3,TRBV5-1,TGCGCCAGCAGTCTTACGACTAGCGGGATGAGGAATACGCAGTATTTT,CASSLTTSGMRNTQYF
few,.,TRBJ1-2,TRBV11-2,TGTGCCAGCAGCTTACTAGTGGAGCGGGGCTACACCTTC,CASSLLVERGYTF
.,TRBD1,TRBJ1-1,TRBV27,TGTGCCAGCACGGGACAGGGAGAGGCTGAAGCTTTCTTT,CASTGQGEAEAFF
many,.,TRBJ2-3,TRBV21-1,TGTGCCAGCTCATCGCGGGAGGGCCACGATACGCAGTATTTT,CASSSREGHDTQYF
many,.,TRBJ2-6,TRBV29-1,TGCAGCGTTTCAGGGGTTGGGGCCAACGTCCTGACTTTC,CSVSGVGANVLTF
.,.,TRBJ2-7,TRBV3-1,TGTGCCAGCAGCCAAGATAGCCCCTTCTACGAGCAGTACTTC,CASSQDSPFYEQYF
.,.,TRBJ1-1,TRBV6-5,TGTGCCAGCAGTTCTCGGAGTGGGGGGCCCTCCTTAACGGAAGCTTTCTTT,CASSSRSGGPSLTEAFF
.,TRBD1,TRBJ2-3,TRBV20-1,TGCTGTGCTAGAGATCTTGGACAGGGGGCCTACACAGATACGCAGTATTTT,CCARDLGQGAYTDTQYF
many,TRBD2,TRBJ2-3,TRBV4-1,TGCGCCAGCAGCCTACTAGCGGGGGGGCCCCGCACAGATACGCAGTATTTT,CASSLLAGGPRTDTQYF
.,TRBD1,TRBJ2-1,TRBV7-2,TGTGCCAGCAGCCTAGTCCCCGGACAGGGCAATGAGCAGTTCTTC,CASSLVPGQGNEQFF
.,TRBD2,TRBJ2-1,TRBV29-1,TGCAGCGTCCCCGGGACTAGCTTGGTGTTGCCTACCTACAATGAGCAGTTCTTC,CSVPGTSLVLPTYNEQFF
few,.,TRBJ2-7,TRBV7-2,TGTGCCAGCAGCTTCGGGACAAACTCCTACGAGCAGTACTTC,CASSFGTNSYEQYF
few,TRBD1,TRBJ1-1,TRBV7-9,TGTGCCAGCAGCCCCGGGACAGGGGAGGGTGAAGCTTTCTTT,CASSPGTGEGEAFF
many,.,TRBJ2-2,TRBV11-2,TGTGCCAGCAGCTTGGGGACCGCAGCGAACACCGGGGAGCTGTTTTTT,CASSLGTAANTGELFF
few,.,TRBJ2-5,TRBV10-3,TGTGCCATCAGTGACCACGGGGCGGAAGAGACCCAGTACTTC,CAISDHGAEETQYF
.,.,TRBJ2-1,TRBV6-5,TGTGCCAGCAGTTACACACCCCTAGGGGCTTCCTACAATGAGCAGTTCTTC,CASSYTPLGASYNEQFF
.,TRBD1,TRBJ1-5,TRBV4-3,TGCGCCAGCAGCCAAGATCAGGGGGGACAGCCCCAGCATTTT,CASSQDQGGQPQHF
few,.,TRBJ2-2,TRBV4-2,TGTGCCAGCAGCCCGCGCGGACAGACTAACACCGGGGAGCTGTTTTTT,CASSPRGQTNTGELFF
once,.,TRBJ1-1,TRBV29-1,TGCAGCGTTGAACCACGTACCCGGACTGAAGCTTTCTTT,CSVEPRTRTEAFF
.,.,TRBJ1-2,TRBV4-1,TGCGCCAGCAGCCAAGATCTGAGACAAGTAAGATATGGCTACACCTTC,CASSQDLRQVRYGYTF
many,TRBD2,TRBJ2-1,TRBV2,TGTGCCAGTAGACTAGCGGGCGTCAATGAGCAGTTCTTC,CASRLAGVNEQFF
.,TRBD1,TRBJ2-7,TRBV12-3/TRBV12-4,TGTGCCAGCGGCCTGACAGGGGGCCGCTACGAGCAGTACTTC,CASGLTGGRYEQYF
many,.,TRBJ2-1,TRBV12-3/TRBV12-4,TGTGCCAGCAGTTTTTCGGGTGGTGAGCAGTTCTTC,CASSFSGGEQFF
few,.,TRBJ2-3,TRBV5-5,TGTGCCAGCAGGATCCAGGCGGGGAGGACAGATACGCAGTATTTT,CASRIQAGRTDTQYF
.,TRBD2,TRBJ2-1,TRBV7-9,TGTGCCAGCAGCTTAGCACTAGCGACCATGGATGAGCAGTTCTTC,CASSLALATMDEQFF
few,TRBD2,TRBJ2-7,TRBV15,TGTGCCACCAGCAGAGAAGCACTAGCGGTAAGCTCCTACGAGCAGTACTTC,CATSREALAVSSYEQYF
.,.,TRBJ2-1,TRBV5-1,TGCGCCAGCAGCGGGGGAGGACTTTACGATGAGCAGTTCTTC,CASSGGGLYDEQFF
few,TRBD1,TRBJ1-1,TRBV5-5,TGTGCCAGCAGCTTGGGGGCGACAGGGTTAATGAACACTGAAGCTTTCTTT,CASSLGATGLMNTEAFF
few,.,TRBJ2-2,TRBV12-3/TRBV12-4,TGTGCCAGCAGCGAACGGACTAAATACACCGGGGAGCTGTTTTTT,CASSERTKYTGELFF
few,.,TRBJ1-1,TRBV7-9,TGTGCCAGCTCAGAGTGGGGTATGAACACTGAAGCTTTCTTT,CASSEWGMNTEAFF
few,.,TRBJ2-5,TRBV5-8,TGTGCCAGCAGCTTCGGCCGGTTCAGCCAGTACTTC,CASSFGRFSQYF
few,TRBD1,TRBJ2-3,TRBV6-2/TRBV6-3,TGTGCCAGCAGTTACTCGACAGGGGTCCCCACAGATACGCAGTATTTT,CASSYSTGVPTDTQYF
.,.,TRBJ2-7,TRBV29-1,TGCAGCGCCGGAGGTAGTGGAAACTACGAGCAGTACTTC,CSAGGSGNYEQYF